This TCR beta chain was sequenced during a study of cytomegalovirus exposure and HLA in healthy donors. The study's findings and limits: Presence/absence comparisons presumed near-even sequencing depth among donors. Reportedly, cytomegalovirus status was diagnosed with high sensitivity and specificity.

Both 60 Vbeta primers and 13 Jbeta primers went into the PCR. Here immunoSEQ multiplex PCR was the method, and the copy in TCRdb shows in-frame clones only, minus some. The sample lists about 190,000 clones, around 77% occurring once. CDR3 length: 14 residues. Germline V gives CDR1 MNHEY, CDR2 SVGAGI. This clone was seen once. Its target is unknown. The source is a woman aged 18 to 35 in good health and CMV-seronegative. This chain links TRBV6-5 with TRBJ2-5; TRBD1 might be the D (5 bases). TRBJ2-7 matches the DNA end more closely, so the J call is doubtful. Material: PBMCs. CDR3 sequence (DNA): TGTGCCAGCAGTTACAGGGGTTTCGCCTACGAGCAGTACTTC. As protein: CASSYRGFAYEQYF.